This T cell receptor (beta chain) stems from a study of cytomegalovirus exposure and HLA in healthy donors. General study results and limits: Clonal expansion, a later analysis showed, was greater in HLA-associated TCR beta chains than in equally common others.

Primers: 60 Vbeta forward and 13 Jbeta reverse. Sequenced by immunoSEQ multiplex PCR; TCRdb stores in-frame clones only, minus some. The sample has under 65,000 clones. Germline CDR1 reads SQVTM; CDR2 reads ANQGSEA. The CDR3 covers 13 residues. Trimming removed 6 bases from V and 6 bases from J, with 14 bases in between. With regard to this clone: Its antigen is currently unknown.

This sequence originates from a woman aged 25 to 39 in good health and CMV-seropositive. The chain carries TRBV29-1 and TRBJ1-4; no firm D call. Sequencing was carried out using PBMCs. The CDR3: CSVRVGGDEKLFF. As DNA, the CDR3 is TGCAGCGTCCGGGTCGGTGGCGATGAAAAACTGTTTTTT.